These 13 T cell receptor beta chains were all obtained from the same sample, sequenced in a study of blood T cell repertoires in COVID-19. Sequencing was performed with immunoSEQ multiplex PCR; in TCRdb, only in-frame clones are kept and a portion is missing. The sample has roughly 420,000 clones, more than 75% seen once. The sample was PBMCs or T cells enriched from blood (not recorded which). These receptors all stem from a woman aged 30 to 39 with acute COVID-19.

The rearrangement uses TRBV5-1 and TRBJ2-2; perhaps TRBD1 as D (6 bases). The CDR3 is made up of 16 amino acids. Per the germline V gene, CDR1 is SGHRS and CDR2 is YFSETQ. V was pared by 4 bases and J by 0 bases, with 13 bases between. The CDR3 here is CASSIRGTSNTGELFF. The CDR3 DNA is TGCGCCAGCAGCATAAGGGGGACATCGAACACCGGGGAGCTGTTTTTT.

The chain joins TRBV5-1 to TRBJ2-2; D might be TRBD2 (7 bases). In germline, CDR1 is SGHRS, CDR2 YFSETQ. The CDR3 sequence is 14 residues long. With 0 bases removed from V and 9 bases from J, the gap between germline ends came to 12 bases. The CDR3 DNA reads TGCGCCAGCAGCTTGGTAACGGGGGGCCGGGAGCTGTTTTTT. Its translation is CASSLVTGGRELFF.

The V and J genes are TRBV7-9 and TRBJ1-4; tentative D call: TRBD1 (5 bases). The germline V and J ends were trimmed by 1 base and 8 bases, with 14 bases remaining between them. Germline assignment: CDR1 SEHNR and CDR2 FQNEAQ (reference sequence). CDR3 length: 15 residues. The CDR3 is CASSLEGQGREKLFF. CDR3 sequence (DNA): TGTGCCAGCAGCTTAGAAGGCCAGGGTAGGGAAAAACTGTTTTTT.

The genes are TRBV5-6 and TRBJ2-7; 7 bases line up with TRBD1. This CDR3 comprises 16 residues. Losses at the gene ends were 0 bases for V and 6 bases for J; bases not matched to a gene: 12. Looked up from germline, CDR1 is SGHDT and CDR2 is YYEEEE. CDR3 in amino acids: CASSLGQTGSSFEQYF. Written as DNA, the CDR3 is TGTGCCAGCAGCTTGGGGCAGACAGGGAGCTCTTTCGAGCAGTACTTC. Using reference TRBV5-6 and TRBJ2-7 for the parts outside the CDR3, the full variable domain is DAGVTQSPTHLIKTRGQQVTLRCSPKSGHDTVSWYQQALGQGPQFIFQYYEEEERQRGNFPDRFSGHQFPNYSSELNVNALLLGDSALYLCASSLGQTGSSFEQYFGPGTRLTVT.

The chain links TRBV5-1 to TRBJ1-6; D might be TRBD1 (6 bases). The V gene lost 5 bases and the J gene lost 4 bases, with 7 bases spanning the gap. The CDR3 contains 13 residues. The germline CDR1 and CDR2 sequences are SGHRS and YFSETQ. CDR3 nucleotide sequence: TGCGCCAGCAGGACAGGTTATAATTCACCCCTCCACTTT. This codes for CASRTGYNSPLHF.

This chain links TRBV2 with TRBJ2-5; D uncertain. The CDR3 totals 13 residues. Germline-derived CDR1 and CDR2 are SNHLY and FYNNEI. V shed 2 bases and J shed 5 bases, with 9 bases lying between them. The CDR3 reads CASSEFLRETQYF. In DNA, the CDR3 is TGTGCCAGCAGTGAATTCCTCCGGGAGACCCAGTACTTC.

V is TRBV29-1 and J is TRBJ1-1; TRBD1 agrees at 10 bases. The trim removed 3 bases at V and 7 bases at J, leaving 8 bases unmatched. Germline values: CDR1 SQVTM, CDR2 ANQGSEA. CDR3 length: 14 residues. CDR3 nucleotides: TGCAGCGTTGAGTCGACAGGGGGCGAACATGAAGCTTTCTTT. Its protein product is CSVESTGGEHEAFF.

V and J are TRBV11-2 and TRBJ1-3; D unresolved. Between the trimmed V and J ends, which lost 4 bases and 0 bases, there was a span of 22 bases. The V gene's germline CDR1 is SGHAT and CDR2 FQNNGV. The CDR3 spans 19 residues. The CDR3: CASSSRGINSFDSGNTIYF. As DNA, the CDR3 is TGTGCCAGCAGCTCAAGAGGGATCAATAGCTTCGACTCTGGAAACACCATATATTTT.

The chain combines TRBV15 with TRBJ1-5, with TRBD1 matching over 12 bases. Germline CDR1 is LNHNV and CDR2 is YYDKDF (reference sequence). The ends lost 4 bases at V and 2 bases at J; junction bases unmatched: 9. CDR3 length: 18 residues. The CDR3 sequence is CATSNRDRGQRGNQPQHF. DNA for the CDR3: TGTGCCACCAGCAACCGGGACAGGGGGCAGCGGGGCAATCAGCCCCAGCATTTT.

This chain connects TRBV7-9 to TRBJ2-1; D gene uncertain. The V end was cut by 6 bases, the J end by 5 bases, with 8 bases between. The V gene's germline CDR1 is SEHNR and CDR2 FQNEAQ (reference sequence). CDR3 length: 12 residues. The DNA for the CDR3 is TGTGCCAGCAGTCTACTCGACAATGAGCAGTTCTTC. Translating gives CASSLLDNEQFF.

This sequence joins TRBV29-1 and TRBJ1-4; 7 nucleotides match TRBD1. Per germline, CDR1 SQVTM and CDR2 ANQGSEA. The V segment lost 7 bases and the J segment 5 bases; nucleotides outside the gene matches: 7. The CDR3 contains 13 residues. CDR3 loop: CSGRTGPNEKLFF. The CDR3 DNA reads TGCAGCGGAAGGACAGGACCGAATGAAAAACTGTTTTTT.

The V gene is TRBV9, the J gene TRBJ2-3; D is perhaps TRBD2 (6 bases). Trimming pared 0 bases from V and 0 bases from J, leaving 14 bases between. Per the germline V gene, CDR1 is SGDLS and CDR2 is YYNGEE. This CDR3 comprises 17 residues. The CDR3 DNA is TGTGCCAGCAGCGTAGCTACGGGGGTCTTTAGCACAGATACGCAGTATTTT. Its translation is CASSVATGVFSTDTQYF.

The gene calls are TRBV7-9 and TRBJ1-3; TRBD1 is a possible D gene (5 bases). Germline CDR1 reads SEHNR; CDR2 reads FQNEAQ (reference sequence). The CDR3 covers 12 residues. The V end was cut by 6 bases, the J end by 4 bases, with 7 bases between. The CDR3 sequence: CASRGRGNTIYF. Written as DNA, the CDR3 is TGTGCCAGCAGGGGGCGAGGAAACACCATATATTTT.